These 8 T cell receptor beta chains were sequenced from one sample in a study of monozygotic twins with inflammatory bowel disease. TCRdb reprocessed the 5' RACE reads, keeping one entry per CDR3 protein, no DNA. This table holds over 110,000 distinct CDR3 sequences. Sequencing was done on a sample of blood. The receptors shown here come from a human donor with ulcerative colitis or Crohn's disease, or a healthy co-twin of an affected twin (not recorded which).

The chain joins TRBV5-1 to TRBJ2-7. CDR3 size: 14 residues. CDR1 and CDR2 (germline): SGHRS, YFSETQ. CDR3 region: CASSSPTKSYEQYF.

The CDR3 loop is CASSLVRGETEAFF. The chain couples TRBV7-2 to TRBJ1-1; the D gene TCRdb calls, TRBD1, cannot be checked with no DNA. The CDR3 has 14 residues. CDR1 and CDR2 (germline): SGHTA, FQGNSA.

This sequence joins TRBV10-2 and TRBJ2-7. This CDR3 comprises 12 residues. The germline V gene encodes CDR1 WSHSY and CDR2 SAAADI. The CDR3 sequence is CASSDIGYEQYF.

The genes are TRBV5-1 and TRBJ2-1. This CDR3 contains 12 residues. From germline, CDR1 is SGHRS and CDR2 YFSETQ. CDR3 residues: CASSTQYWEQFF. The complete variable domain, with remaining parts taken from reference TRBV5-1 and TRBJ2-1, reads KAGVTQTPRYLIKTRGQQVTLSCSPISGHRSVSWYQQTPGQGLQFLFEYFSETQRNKGNFPGRFSGRQFSNSRSEMNVSTLELGDSALYLCASSTQYWEQFFGPGTRLTVL.

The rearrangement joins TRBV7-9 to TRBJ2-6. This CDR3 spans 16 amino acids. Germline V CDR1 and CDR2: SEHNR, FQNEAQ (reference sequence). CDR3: CASSLGQGSGANVLTF. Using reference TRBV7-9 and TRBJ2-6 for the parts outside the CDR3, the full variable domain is DTGVSQNPRHKITKRGQNVTFRCDPISEHNRLYWYRQTLGQGPEFLTYFQNEAQLEKSRLLSDRFSAERPKGSFSTLEIQRTEQGDSAMYLCASSLGQGSGANVLTFGAGSRLTVL.

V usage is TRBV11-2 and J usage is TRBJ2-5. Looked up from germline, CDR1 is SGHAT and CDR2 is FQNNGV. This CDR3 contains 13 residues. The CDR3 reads CASSLPERETQYF.

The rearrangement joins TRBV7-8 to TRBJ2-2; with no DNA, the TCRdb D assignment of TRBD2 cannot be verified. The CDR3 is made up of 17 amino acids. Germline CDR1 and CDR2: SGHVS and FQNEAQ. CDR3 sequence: CASSSPYSGANTGELFF.

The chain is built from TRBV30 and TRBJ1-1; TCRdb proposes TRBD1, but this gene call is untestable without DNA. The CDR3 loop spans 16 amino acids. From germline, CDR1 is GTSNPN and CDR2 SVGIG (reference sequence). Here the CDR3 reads CAWALMTGFMNTEAFF.